The T cell receptor beta chain under discussion was sequenced for a study of blood T cell repertoires in COVID-19. About the research overall: Researchers got acute and convalescent COVID-19 samples from the United States, Italy and Spain. The analysed material was cDNA or gDNA that came from T cells, B-cell-depleted T cells, or PBMCs.

In the original analysis: The authors estimated nucleated cell counts from reference gene primer amplification. Sequenced by immunoSEQ multiplex PCR; TCRdb stores in-frame clones only, minus some. That table supplies the V and J calls and clone size; D and trimming were determined from the DNA. The sample gives about 190,000 clones, about 85% of which show up once; 6.9% is in the top ten. Germline V gene lookup returns CDR1 ENHRY and CDR2 SYGVKD. The CDR3 extends over 15 amino acids. V dropped 6 bases and J dropped 0 bases, with 14 bases sitting between them. This chain uses TRBV10-3 with TRBJ1-1; D is perhaps TRBD1 (6 bases). The receptor was isolated from an elderly man with COVID-19, enrolled during active disease. The sample comprised peripheral blood. The CDR3 here is CAIRAQGRMNTEAFF. The CDR3 DNA reads as TGTGCCATCAGGGCCCAGGGGCGAATGAACACTGAAGCTTTCTTT.